The source of this T cell receptor (beta chain) is a study of post-analysis software for immune sequencing data. The CDR3 length is 17 residues. Germline trimming cut 0 bases from V and 2 bases from J; bases unmatched to any gene: 6. The germline V gene encodes CDR1 LGHNA and CDR2 YNFKEQ. Study outcomes and limitations: Elevated frequency relative to controls characterized four or five TRBV segments in patients, TRBV5-6, TRBV5-1 and TRBV20-1 among them. Controls had significantly higher normalized Chao1 diversity than multiple sclerosis patients. With F measure, samples from one preparation batch clustered together strongly.

The TCR beta cDNA libraries contained unique molecular identifiers. Input of roughly 0.85 to 11 million T cells yielded some 500,000 cDNA molecules. TCRdb analysed the PCR reads with MiXCR anew, one entry per CDR3 protein. The sample shows under 900,000 distinct CDR3 sequences, roughly 50% of them seen only once. With respect to this clonotype: The antigen remains undetermined.

This receptor was obtained from a girl between 5 and 17 years old with multiple sclerosis. The sample consisted of blood. The V and J genes are TRBV4-2 and TRBJ2-2; 7 bases map to TRBD2. In DNA form, the CDR3 reads TGTGCCAGCAGCCAAGACTTTGCGGGGGAAAACACCGGGGAGCTGTTTTTT. Residues: CASSQDFAGENTGELFF.